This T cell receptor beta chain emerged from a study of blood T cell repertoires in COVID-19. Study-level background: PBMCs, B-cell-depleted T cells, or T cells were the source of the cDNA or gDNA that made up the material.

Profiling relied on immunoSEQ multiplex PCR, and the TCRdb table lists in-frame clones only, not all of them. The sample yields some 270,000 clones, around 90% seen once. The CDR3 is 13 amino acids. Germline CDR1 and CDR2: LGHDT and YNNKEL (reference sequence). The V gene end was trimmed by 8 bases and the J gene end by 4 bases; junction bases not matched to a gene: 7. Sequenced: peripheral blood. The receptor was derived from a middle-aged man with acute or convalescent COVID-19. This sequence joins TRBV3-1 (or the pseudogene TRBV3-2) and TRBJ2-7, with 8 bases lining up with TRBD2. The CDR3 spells CASGRGGQYEQYF. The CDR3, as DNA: TGTGCCAGCGGACGGGGGGGACAATACGAGCAGTACTTC.